The clone carrying this TCR beta chain was counted only a few times. This sample was included in a study of blood T cells in healthy people across ages. CDR1 is DFQATT, CDR2 SNEGSKA, per germline (reference sequence). J lost 1 base, V lost 6 bases, and 17 bases had no gene match. The CDR3 spans 19 residues. A second 7 to 11 cycle PCR used barcoded and J-beta primers. Using its own MiXCR run on the 5' RACE reads, TCRdb lists one record per CDR3 protein. The sample holds about 830,000 distinct CDR3 sequences, 55% to 70% seen once. This chain joins TRBV20-1 and TRBJ2-1; 11 bases fit TRBD2. This clonotype was obtained from a young man in good health. Sequencing was carried out using blood. CDR3 region: CSATVAGGRYKRSYNEQFF. As DNA, the CDR3 is TGCAGTGCCACGGTAGCGGGGGGGCGGTATAAGAGGTCCTACAATGAGCAGTTCTTC.